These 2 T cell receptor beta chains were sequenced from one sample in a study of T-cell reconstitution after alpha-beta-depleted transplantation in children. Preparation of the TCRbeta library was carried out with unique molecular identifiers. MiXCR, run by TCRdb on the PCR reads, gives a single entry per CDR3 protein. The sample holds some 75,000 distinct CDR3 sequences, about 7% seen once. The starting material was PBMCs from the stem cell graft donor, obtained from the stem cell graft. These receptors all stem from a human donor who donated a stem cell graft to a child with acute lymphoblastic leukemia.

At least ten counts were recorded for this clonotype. The CDR3 here is CATSTISENSNYGYTF. For the CDR3, the DNA is TGTGCCACCAGCACCATTTCAGAAAACAGCAACTATGGCTACACCTTC. The chain links TRBV15 to TRBJ1-2; D is undetermined. V was pared by 4 bases and J by 2 bases, with 17 bases between. CDR3 size: 16 residues. Germline V gene data show CDR1 as LNHNV and CDR2 as YYDKDF (reference sequence).

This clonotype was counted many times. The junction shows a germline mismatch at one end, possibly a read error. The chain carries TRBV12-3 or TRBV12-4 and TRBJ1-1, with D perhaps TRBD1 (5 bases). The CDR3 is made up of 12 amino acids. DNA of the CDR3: TGTGCCAGCAGTTTAAACCCCCTCGGGACCGACTTT. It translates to CASSLNPLGTDF.